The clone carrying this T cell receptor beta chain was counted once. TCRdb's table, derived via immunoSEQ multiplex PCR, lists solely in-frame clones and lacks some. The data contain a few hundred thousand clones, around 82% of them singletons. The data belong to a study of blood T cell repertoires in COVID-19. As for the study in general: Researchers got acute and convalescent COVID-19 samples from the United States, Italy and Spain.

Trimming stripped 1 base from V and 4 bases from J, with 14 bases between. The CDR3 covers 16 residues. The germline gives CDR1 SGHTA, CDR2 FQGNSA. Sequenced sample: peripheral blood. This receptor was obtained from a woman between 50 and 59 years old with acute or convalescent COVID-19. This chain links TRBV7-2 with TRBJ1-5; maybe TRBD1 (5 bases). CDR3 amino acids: CASSLVGAVDNQPQHF. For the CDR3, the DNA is TGTGCCAGCAGCTTAGTAGGGGCTGTTGATAATCAGCCCCAGCATTTT.